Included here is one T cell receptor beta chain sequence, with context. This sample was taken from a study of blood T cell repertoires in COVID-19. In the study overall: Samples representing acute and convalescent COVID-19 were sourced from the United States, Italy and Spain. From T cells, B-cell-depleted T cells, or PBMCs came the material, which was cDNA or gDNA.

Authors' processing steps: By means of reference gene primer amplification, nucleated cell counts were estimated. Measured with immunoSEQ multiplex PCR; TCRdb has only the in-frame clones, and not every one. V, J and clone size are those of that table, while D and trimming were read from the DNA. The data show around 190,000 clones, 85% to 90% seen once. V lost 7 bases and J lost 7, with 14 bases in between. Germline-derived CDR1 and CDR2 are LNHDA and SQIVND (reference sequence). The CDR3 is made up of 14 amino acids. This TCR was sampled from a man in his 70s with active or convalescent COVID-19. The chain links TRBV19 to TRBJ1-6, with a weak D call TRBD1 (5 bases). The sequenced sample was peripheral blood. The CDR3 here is CASTPGTQNSPLHF. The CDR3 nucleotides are TGTGCCAGTACCCCGGGGACTCAGAATTCACCCCTCCACTTT.